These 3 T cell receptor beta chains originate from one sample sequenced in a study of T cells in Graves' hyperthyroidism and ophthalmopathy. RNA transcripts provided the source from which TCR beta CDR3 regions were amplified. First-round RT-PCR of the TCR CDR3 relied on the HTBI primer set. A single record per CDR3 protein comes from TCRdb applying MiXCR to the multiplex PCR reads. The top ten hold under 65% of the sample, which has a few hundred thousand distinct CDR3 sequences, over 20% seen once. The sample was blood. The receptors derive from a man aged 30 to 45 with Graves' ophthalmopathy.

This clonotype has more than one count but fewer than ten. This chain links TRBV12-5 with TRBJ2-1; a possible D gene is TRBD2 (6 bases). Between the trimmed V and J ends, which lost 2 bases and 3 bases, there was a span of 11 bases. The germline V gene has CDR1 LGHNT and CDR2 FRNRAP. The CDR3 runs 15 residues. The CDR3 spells CASGLPGLSYNEQFF. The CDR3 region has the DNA TGTGCTAGTGGTTTGCCGGGACTGAGCTACAATGAGCAGTTCTTC.

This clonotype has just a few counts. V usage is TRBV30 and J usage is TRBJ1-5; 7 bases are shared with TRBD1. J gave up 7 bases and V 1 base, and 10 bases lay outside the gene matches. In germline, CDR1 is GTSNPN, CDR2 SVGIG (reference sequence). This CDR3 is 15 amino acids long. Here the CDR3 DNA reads TGTGCCTGGAGTGAAAGACAGGGATTGCAGCAGCCCCAGCATTTT. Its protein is CAWSERQGLQQPQHF.

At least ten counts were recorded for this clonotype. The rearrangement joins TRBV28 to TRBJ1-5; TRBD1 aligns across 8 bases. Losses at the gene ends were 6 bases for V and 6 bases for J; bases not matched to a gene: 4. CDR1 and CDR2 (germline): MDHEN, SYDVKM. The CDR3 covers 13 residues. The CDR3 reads CASRPQGGQPQHF. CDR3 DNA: TGTGCCAGCAGGCCACAGGGGGGTCAGCCCCAGCATTTT.